The clone carrying this T cell receptor (beta chain) was counted between two and nine times. The antigen remains unidentified. This entry comes from a study of shared clonotypes between healthy human individuals. Broader study findings: A small donor pool kept down the genetic and exposure-history diversity that was represented. Naive subsets generally exceeded memory subsets in estimated richness.

Germline trimming cut 5 bases from V and 7 bases from J; bases unmatched to any gene: 2. The germline V gene encodes CDR1 MRHNA and CDR2 SNTAGT. The CDR3 runs 12 residues. Genomic DNA (from each subset) was split evenly across several immunoSEQ plates. The protocol was immunoSEQ multiplex PCR, while the TCRdb copy is restricted to in-frame clones and leaves out a portion. The top ten hold about 1.5% of the sample, which has about 1 million clones, under 80% seen once. The TCR comes from a man aged 18-30 years in good health. Sequencing was carried out using memory CD4+ T cells sorted from blood. Indicated subset: CD45RA-negative fraction. The chain is built from TRBV6-4 and TRBJ1-2, with 9 bases identical to TRBD1. The CDR3 DNA reads TGTGCCAGCAGTAAACAGGGGGCTGGCTACACCTTC. Protein product: CASSKQGAGYTF.